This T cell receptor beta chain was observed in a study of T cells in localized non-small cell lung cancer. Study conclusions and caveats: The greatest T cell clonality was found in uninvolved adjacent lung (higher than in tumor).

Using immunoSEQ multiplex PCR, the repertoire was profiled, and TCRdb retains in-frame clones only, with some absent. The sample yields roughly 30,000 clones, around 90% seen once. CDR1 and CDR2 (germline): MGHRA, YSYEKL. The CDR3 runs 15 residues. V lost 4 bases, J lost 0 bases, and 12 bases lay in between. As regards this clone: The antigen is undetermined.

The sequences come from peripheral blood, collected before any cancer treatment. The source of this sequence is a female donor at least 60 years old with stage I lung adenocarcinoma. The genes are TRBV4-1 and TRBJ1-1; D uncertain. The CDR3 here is CASSPQQTMNTEAFF. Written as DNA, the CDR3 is TGCGCCAGCAGCCCTCAACAAACCATGAACACTGAAGCTTTCTTT.